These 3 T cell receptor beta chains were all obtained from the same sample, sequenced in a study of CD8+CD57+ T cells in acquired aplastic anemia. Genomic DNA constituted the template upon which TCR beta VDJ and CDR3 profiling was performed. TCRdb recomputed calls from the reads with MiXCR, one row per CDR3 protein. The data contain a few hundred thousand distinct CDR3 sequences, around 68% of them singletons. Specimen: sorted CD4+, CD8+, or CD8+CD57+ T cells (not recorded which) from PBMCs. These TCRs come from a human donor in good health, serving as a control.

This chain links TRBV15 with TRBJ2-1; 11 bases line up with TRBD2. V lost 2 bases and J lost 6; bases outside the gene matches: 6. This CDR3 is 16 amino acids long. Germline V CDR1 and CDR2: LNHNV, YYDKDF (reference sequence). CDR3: CATSRFLAGGTNEQFF. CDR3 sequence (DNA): TGTGCCACCAGCAGATTCCTAGCGGGGGGAACCAATGAGCAGTTCTTC.

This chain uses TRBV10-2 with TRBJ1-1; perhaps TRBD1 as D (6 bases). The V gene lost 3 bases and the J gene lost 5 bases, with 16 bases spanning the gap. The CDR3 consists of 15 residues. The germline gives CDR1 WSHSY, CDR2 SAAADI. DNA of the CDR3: TGCGCCAGCAGTGATCCCGGGGGCGCGAAGACTGAAGCTTTCTTT. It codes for CASSDPGGAKTEAFF.

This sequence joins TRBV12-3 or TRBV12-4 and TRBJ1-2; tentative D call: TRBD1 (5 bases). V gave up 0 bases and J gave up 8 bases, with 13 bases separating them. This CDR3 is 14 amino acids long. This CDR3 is CASSLAGSRVGYTF. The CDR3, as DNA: TGTGCCAGCAGTTTAGCTGGGTCCAGGGTGGGCTACACCTTC.